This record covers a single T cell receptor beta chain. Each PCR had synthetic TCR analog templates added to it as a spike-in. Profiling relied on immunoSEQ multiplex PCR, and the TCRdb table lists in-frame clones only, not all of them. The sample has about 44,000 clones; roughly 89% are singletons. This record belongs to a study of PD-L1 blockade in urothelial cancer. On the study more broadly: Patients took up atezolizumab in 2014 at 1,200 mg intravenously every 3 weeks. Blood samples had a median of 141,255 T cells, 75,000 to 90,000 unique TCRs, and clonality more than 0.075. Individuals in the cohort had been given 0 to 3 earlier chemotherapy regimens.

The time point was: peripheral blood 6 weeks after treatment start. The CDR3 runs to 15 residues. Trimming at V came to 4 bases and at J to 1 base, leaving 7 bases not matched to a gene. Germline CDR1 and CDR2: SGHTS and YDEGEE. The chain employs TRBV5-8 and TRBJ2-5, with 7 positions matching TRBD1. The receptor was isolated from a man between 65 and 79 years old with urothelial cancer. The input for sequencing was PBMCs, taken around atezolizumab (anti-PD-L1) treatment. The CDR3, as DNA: TGTGCCAGCAGCACTGGGACAGACCTCCAAGAGACCCAGTACTTC. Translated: CASSTGTDLQETQYF.